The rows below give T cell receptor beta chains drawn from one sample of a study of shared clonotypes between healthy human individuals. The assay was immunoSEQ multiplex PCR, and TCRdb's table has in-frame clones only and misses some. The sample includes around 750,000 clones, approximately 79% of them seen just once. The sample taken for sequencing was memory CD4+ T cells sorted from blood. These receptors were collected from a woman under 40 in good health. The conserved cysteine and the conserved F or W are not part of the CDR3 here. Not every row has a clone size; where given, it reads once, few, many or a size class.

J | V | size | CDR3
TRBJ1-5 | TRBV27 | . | ASSLRPAGTGVIQPQH
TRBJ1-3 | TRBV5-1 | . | ASSLGDSGNTIY
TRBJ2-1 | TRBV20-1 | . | SVGRDNEQF
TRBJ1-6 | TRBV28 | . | ASSSENYSPLH
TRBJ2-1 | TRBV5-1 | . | ASSSSGRAYNEQF
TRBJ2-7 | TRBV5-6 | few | ASSFPPDSGRFEQY
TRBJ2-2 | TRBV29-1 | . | SPRYAGELF
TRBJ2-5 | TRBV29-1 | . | SVETGGPRETQY
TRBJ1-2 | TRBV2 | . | ASSERTPDDGYT
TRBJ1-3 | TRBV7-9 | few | ASSLAAAGNTIY
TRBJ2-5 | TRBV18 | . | ASSLSTGLAETQY
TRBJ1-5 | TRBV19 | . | ASSIANSNQPQH
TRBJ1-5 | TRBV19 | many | ASTGSGNQPQH
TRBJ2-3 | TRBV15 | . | ATSRVGNSITDTQY
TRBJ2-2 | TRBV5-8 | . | ASSRGGLAANTGELF
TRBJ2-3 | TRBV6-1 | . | ATVGGNAGRDTQY
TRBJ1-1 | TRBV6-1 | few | ASSLQGNGAEAF
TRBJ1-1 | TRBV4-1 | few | ASSQEADTHMNTEAF
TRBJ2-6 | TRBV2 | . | ASRGQASGANVLT
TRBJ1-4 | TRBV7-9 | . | ASRDTGNEKLF
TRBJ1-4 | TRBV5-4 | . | ASRKTYTSEKLF
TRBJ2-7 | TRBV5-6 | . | ASSFGTVSSYEQY